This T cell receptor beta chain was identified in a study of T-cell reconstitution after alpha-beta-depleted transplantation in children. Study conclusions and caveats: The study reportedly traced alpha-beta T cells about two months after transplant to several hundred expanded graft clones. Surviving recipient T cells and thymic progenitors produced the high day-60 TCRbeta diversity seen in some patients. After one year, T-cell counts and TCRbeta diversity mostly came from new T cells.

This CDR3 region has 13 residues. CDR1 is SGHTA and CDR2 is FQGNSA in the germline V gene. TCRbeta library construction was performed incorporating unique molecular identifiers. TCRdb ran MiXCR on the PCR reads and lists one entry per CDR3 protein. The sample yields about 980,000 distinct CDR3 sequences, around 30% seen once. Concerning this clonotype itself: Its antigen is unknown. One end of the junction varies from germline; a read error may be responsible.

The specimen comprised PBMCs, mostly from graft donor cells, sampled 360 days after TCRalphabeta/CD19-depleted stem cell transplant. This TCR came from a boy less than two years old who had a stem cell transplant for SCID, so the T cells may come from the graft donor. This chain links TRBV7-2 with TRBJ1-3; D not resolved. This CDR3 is CASSLVPAETTYF. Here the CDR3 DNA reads TGTGCCAGCAGCTTAGTGCCAGCTGAGACCACATATTTT.